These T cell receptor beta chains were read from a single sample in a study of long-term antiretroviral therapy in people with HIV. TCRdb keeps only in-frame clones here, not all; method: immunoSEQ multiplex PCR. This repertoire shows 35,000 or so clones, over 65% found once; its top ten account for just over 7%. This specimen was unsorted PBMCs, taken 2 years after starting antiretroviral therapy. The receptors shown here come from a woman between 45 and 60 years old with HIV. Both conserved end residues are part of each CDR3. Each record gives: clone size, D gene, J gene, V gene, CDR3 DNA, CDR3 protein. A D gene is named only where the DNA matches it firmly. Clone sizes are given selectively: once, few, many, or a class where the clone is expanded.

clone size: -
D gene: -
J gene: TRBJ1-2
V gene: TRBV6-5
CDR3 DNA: TGTGCCAGCGGGTCCGGGGCCGACTTTGGTGGCTACACCTTC
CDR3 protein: CASGSGADFGGYTF

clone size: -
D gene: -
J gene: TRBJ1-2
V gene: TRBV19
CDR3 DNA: TGTGCCAGTAGTTTAAGGGTCTCCGGCTACACCTTC
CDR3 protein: CASSLRVSGYTF

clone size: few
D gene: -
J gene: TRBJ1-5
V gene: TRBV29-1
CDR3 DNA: TGCAGCGCTGCGGACAGAAATCAGCCCCAGCATTTT
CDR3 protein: CSAADRNQPQHF

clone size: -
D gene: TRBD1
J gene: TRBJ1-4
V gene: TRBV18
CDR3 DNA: TGTGCCAGCTCACCCTTGGGACAGGGGAATGAAAAACTGTTTTTT
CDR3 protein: CASSPLGQGNEKLFF

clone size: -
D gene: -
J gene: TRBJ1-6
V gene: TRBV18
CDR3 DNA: TGTGCCAGCTCACCACTCCCGACAGGCGGGATAAATTCACCCCTCCACTTT
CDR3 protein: CASSPLPTGGINSPLHF

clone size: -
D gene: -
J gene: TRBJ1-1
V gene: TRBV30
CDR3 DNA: TGTGCCTGGAGTGGCAGGGGCCGAACTGAAGCTTTCTTT
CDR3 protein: CAWSGRGRTEAFF

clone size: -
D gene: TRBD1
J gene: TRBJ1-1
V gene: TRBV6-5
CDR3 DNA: TGTGCCAGCAGGCCACCGGGACAGGCCACTGCTGAAGCTTTCTTT
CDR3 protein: CASRPPGQATAEAFF

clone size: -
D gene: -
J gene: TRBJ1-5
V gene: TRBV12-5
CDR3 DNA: TGTGCTAGTGGTTCTGGGTTCGGGGCAGGGGATCAGCCCCAGCATTTT
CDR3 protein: CASGSGFGAGDQPQHF

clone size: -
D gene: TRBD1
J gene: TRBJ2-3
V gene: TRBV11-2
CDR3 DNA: TGTGCCAGCAGCCTGGGACAGGTGTACGAAGATACGCAGTATTTT
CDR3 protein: CASSLGQVYEDTQYF

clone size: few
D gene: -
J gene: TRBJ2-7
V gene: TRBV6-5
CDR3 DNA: TGTGCCAGCAGTTACTCAAGGACCTCGCCAGTTGCGTACTTC
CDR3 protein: CASSYSRTSPVAYF

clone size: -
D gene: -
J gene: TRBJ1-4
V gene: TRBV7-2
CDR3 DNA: TGTGCCAGCAGCAAAGAGGTCTGGACAGATGAAAAACTGTTTTTT
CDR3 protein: CASSKEVWTDEKLFF

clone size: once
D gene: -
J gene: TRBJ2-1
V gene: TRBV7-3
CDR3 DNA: TGTGCCAGCAGCTTAAACGGCGGAACCTCCTACAATGAGCAGTTCTTC
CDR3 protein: CASSLNGGTSYNEQFF

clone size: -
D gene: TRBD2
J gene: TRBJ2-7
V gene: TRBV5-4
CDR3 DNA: TGTGCCAGCAGCTTGGGACTAGCGGGAATCTACGAGCAGTACTTC
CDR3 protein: CASSLGLAGIYEQYF

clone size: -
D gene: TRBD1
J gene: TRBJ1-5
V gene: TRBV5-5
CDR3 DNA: TGTGCCAGCAGCTTGGGGACAGGGGTGAGTAATCAGCCCCAGCATTTT
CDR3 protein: CASSLGTGVSNQPQHF

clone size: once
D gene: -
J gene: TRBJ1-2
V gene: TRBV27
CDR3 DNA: TGTGCCAGCAGTCCTGGGGGCTATGGCTACACCTTC
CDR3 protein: CASSPGGYGYTF

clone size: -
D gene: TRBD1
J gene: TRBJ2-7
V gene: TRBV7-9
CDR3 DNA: TGTGCCAGCAGCTTAAATACCCTCCGGGACAGGGGCTACGAGCAGTACTTC
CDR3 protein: CASSLNTLRDRGYEQYF

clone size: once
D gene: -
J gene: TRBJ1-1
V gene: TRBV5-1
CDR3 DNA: TGCGCCAGCAGCTCGACACCCGGGAACACTGAAGCTTTCTTT
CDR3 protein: CASSSTPGNTEAFF

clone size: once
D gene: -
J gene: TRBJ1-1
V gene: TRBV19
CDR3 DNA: TGTGCCAGTAGCCTAATACAGGGACGGAACACTGAAGCTTTCTTT
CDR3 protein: CASSLIQGRNTEAFF

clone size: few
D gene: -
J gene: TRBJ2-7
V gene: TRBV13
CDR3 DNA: TGTGCCAGCAGCACGGGCCTAGCCCCCTACGAGCAGTACTTC
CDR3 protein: CASSTGLAPYEQYF

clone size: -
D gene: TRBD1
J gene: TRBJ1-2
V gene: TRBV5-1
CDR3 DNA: TGCGCCAGCAGCACCGATACCAGAGGGGGCGCAGTCTATGGCTACACCTTC
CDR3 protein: CASSTDTRGGAVYGYTF